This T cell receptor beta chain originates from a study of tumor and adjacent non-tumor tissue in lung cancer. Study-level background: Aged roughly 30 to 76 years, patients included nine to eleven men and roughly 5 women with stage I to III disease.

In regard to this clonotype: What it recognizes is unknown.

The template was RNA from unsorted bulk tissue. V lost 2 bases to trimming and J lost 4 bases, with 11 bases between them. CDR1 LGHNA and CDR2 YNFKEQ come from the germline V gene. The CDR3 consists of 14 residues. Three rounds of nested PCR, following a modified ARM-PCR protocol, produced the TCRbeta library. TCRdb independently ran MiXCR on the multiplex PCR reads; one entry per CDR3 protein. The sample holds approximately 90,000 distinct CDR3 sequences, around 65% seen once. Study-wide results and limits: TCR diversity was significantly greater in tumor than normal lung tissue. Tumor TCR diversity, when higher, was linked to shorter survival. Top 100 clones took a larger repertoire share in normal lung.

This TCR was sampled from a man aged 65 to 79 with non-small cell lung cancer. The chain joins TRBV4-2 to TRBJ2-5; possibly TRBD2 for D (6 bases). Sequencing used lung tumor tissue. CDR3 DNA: TGTGCCAGCAGCCAATTCAACGGGGGAGAGACCCAGTACTTC. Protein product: CASSQFNGGETQYF.